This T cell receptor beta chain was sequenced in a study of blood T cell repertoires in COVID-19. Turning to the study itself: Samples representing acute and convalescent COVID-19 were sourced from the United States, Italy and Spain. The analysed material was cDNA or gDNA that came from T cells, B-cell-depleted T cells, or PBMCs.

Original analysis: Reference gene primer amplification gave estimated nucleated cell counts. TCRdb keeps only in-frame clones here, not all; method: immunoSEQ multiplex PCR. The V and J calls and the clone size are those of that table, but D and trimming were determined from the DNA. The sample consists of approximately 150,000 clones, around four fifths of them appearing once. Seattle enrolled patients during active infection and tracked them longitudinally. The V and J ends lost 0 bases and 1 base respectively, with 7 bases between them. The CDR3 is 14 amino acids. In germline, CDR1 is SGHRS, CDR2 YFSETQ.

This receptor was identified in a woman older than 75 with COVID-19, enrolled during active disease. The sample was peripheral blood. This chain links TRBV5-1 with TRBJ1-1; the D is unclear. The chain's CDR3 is CASSLDSTNTEAFF. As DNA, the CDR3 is TGCGCCAGCAGCTTGGACTCTACGAACACTGAAGCTTTCTTT.